This note documents a single T cell receptor (beta chain) sequence. The sample holds many counts of this clonotype. Its antigen remains unidentified. No much larger clonotype is one base removed from it; base qualities were not supplied. The data stem from a study of regulatory T cells in long-lasting Graves disease (dated by TCRdb to the early 2020s). Regarding the study in general: Newly diagnosed Graves' disease patients had taken antithyroid drugs for less than 3 months. This study used TCR sequencing and RNA sequencing of peripheral blood to compare persistent Graves' disease patients against newly diagnosed Graves' disease patients. The study was conducted in China and was registered as a clinical trial. TCR sequencing covered some 13 persistent and approximately 20 newly diagnosed Graves' disease patients, 33 samples in total. What the research found in general, with its limitations: Only peripheral blood was studied, because thyroid tissue, the primary lesion, was inaccessible. Only the TCR beta chain was sequenced and analyzed. The small sample size was acknowledged by the authors as a limitation that may reduce accuracy. Patients with persistent disease shared more public clonotypes (around 2,700) than newly diagnosed patients did (more than 900). Compared with newly diagnosed patients, persistent Graves' disease patients had lower TCR Shannon entropy and fewer highly expanded clones, which suggests clonal expansion. Persistent disease showed preferential use of TRBV28, TRBJ1-2 and TRBJ2-5, whereas newly diagnosed disease favored TRBV20-1 and TRBJ2-1.

At the junction V is shortened by 6 bases and J by 4 bases; bases outside the gene matches: 12. The CDR3 numbers 16 residues from cysteine through phenylalanine. CDR3 DNA is the only sequence kept; it has 48 bases, read in frame from the first base. Preparation of the library involved multiplex PCR. The listed sequencing device is Illumina HiSeq 4000. CDR3 regions were amplified by Arm-PCR with iRepertoire HTBI primers to construct TCR beta libraries. Gel purification was performed on PCR products prior to sequencing. Per the original workflow: Across samples, about 63 TRBV and 14 TRBJ segments were identified and used for gene usage analysis of CDR3 amino acid clonotypes. COPE and FqMerger were used to merge the filtered high-quality paired reads into contigs. Contigs were aligned with BLAST to IMGT TRBV, TRBD and TRBJ reference genes, and CDR3 was defined per IMGT. Any clonotype with a frequency above 0.1% was counted as a highly expanded clone. Shannon entropy served as the measure of repertoire diversity, while the Gini coefficient captured V-J evenness. A clonotype was considered public if more than one individual shared it. TCRdb trimmed public reads at Q25 via fastp, called clones via MiXCR and kept in-frame beta chains. Rows with a matching CDR3 protein are joined into one entry that keeps the most common DNA and genes. It is TCRdb's table, rather than the study itself, that gives the V and J calls and clone size. The sample table holds around 250,000 distinct CDR3 sequences, of which about 20% were seen once. Around 15% of the sample goes to the ten largest clones.

Reading the label with the study, this specimen's time point is: newly diagnosed GD, antithyroid drugs for less than 3 months. For both TCR sequencing and RNA sequencing, RNA was extracted from PBMCs using TRIzol. Graves' disease was diagnosed according to American Thyroid Association guidelines. Recruitment of patients was carried out at an endocrinology department in Xi'an, China. Each patient gave about 8.1 milliliters of peripheral blood, collected in an EDTA anticoagulant tube. Ficoll Paque Plus density gradient separation was used to isolate PBMCs, and no further T cell sorting was done. An Agilent 2100 Bioanalyzer and agarose gel were used to assess RNA quality, and a NanoDrop 2000 was used to measure RNA concentration. These data also formed part of another study, on T cells in Graves' hyperthyroidism and ophthalmopathy. As the second publication notes: Graves' hyperthyroidism was defined as stable when no progression to ophthalmopathy occurred over 18 months of follow-up. Hyperthyroidism patients were newly diagnosed, had a disease duration of under 2 months, and were aged 18 to 65 years. Any patient with an uncontrolled infection, another autoimmune disease, pregnancy or lactation was excluded. Clinical symptoms, serum thyroxine and TRAb, thyroid ultrasound, and orbital computed tomography formed the basis for the diagnoses. The first round of RT-PCR for the TCR CDR3 was performed with the HTBI primer set and the Qiagen OneStep RT-PCR kit. Most expanded thyroid clonotypes (frequency above 0.001) were also detected in blood, a finding suggesting that blood repertoires may reflect thyroid immune responses. A model built on a 13 V-J signature distinguished ophthalmopathy from stable hyperthyroidism, reaching around 90% sensitivity and 81.08% specificity in cross-validation and 80%/75% in testing. In validation, the model predicted progression to ophthalmopathy a median of 6.5 months before onset, with over 60% sensitivity and just under 75% specificity. A discovery cohort of about a hundred patients, fewer than 50 with Graves' ophthalmopathy and approximately 57 with stable Graves' hyperthyroidism, was used to find distinguishing TCR V-J signatures. Prospective prediction of ophthalmopathy was tested in an independent validation cohort consisting of roughly 20 hyperthyroidism patients and approximately 16 patients who later progressed to ophthalmopathy. The roughly 91 discovery patients were randomly divided into training and test sets at a 7:3 ratio. In addition, the study compared T-cell repertoires in thyroid tissue and in blood from about 6 Graves' hyperthyroidism patients. Once sampling was done, hyperthyroidism patients were given methimazole at a starting dose of 30 mg daily, whereas ophthalmopathy patients were given high-dose intravenous methylprednisolone. A second multiplex PCR round built the libraries, followed by size selection and purification. Libraries were sequenced paired-end with 100 bp reads on an Illumina HiSeq2000. SOAPnuke was used to process the raw data, removing reads that contained adapters or uncalled bases, had a mean Phred below 15, or lacked an exact match to the constant primer or identifier. COPE v1.2.5 was used to merge high-quality paired reads, and clonotypes were defined as unique nucleotide sequences. MiTCR v1.1 was used to align clonotypes to the IMGT TRBV, TRBD and TRBJ reference segments. Only V-J combinations with frequency above 0.0001, covering roughly 99% of repertoires, were analysed. The TCS score was defined as F50 (clonal expansion) divided by E x V (chaos), with BLOSUM62-based TCRdist calculated between CDR3 peptides within each V-J. Welch's t-statistics and random forest reduced some 510 V-J features to about 12, which were used in a naive Bayes classifier (R e1071). No statistical method was used to set the sample size in advance, and investigators knew the group allocation. According to the paper, TCR Vbeta CDR3 sequencing was carried out on some 140 peripheral blood samples, which came from 40 to 45 ophthalmopathy, fewer than 80 hyperthyroidism and approximately 17 progressor patients.

The TCR was taken from a woman between 25 and 40 years old with Graves disease. Donor details come from another sample of the same person, matched by shared clones. The sequencing used peripheral blood mononuclear cells (PBMCs), collected at new diagnosis, from a patient treated with antithyroid drugs. The chain is encoded by TRBV12-3 or TRBV12-4 joined to TRBJ2-1; TRBD1 agrees with 7 junctional bases. The CDR3 region: CASSATPRGQYNEQFF. DNA sequence: TGTGCCAGCAGCGCGACCCCTAGGGGACAGTACAATGAGCAGTTCTTC.